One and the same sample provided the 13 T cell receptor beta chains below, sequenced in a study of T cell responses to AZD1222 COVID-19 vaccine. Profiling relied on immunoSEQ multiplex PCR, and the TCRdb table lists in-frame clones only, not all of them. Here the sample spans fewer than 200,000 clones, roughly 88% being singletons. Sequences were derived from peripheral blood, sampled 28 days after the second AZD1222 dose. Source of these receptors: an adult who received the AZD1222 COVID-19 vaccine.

In nucleotides, the CDR3 is TGTGCCAGTAGGGGACCCGAATCTGGTGGCTACACCTTC. It specifies CASRGPESGGYTF. J is TRBJ1-2 and V is TRBV19; possible D gene TRBD1, 5 bases. CDR3 length: 13 residues. Germline CDR1 and CDR2: LNHDA and SQIVND (reference sequence). V was cut by 6 bases and J by 7 bases, with 15 bases left in between.

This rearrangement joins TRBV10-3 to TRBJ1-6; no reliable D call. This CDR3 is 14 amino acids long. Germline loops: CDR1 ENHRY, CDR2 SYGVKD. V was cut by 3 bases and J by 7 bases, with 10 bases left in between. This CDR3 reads CAISDGVRNSPLHF. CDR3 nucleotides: TGTGCCATCAGTGATGGGGTGAGGAATTCACCCCTCCACTTT.

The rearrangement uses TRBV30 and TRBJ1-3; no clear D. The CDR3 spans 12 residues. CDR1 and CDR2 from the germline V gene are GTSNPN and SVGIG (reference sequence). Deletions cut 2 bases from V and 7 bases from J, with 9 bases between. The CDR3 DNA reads TGTGCCTGGAGTAGGATGGGGAACACCATATATTTT. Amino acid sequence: CAWSRMGNTIYF.

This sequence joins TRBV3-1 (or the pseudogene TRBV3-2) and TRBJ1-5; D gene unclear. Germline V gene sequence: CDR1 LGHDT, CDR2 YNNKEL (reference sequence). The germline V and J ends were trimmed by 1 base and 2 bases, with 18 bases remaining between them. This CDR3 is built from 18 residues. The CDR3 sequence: CASSQAGPMEEGNQPQHF. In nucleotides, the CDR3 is TGTGCCAGCAGCCAAGCTGGACCCATGGAAGAAGGCAATCAGCCCCAGCATTTT.

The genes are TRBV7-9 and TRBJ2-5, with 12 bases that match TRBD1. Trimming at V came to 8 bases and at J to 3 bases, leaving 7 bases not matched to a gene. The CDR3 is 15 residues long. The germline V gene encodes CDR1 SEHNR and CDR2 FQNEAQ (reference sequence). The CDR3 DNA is TGTGCCAGCCCCCAGGGGACAGGGGGCGAAGAGACCCAGTACTTC. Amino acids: CASPQGTGGEETQYF.

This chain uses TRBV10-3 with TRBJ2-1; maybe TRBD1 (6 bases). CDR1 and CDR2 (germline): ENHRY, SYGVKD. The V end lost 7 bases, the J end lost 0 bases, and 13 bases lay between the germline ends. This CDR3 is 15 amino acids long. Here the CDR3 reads CAIKQGLSSYNEQFF. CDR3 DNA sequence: TGTGCCATCAAACAGGGCCTTAGCTCCTACAATGAGCAGTTCTTC.

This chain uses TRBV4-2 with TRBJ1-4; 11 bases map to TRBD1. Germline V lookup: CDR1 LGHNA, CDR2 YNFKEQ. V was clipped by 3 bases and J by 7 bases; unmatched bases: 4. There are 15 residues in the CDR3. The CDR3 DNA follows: TGTGCCAGCAGCCAGCCCGGGACAGGGGGTGAAAAACTGTTTTTT. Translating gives CASSQPGTGGEKLFF.

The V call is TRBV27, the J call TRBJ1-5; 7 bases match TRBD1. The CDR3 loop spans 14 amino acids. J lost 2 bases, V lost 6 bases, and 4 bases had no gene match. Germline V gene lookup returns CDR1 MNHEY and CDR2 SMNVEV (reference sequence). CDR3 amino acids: CASRPTGRNQPQHF. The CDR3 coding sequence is TGTGCCAGCAGGCCGACAGGGCGCAATCAGCCCCAGCATTTT.

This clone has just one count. CDR3 in DNA: TGTGCCAGCAGCGTAGCGGAGGGGACGGAATTCAAGGAGCAGTTCTTC. It translates to CASSVAEGTEFKEQFF. The chain couples TRBV9 to TRBJ2-1; TRBD2 is a possible D gene (6 bases). Trimming cost V 0 bases and J 10 bases, with 20 bases left between them. This CDR3 has 16 amino acids. The V gene's germline CDR1 is SGDLS and CDR2 YYNGEE.

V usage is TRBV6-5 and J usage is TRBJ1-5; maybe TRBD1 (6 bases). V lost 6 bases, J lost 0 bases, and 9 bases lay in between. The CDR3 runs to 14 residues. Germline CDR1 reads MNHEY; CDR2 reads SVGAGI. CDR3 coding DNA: TGTGCCAGCAGGCCGGACAGTAGCAATCAGCCCCAGCATTTT. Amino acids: CASRPDSSNQPQHF.

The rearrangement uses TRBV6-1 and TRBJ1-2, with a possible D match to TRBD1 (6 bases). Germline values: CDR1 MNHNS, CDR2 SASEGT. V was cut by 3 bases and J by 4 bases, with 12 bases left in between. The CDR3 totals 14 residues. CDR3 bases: TGTGCCAGCAGTGACCAGGGGCCTGGCTATGGCTACACCTTC. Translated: CASSDQGPGYGYTF.

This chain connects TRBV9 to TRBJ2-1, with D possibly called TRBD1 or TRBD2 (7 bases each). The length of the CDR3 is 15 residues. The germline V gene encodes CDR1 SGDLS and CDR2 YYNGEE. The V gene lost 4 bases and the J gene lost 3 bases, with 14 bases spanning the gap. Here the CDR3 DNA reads TGTGCCAGCAGCCCCCAGGGGGACTACTACAATGAGCAGTTCTTC. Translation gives CASSPQGDYYNEQFF.

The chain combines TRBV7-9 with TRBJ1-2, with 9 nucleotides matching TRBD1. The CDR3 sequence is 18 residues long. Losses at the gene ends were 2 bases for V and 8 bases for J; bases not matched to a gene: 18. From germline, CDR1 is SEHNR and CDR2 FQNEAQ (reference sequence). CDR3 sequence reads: CASSLFLRTGAYSGGYTF. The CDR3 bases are TGTGCCAGCAGCTTATTTCTTCGGACAGGGGCCTACAGTGGAGGCTACACCTTC.